This TCR beta chain was captured by sequencing in a study of vaccination effects on CD4 cells after COVID-19 (dated by TCRdb to the early 2020s). About the study as a whole: Post-vaccine samples across the study were collected a median of 72 days after the second dose, with a range of 14 to 241. SARS-CoV-2 spike-specific CD4+ TCR repertoires from before and after mRNA vaccination were compared in COVID-19 convalescent patients and in infection-naive vaccine recipients. Altogether, approximately 10 COVID-19 convalescent patients and 4 SARS-CoV-2-naive healthy vaccine recipients made up the full study. In the study, cultures from other donors were sequenced using the Oncomine TCR Beta short-read assay on an Illumina iSeq 100.

Study-level results and caveats: The study was limited by a small number of convalescent patients and lacked early post-infection timepoints. Both infection-induced and vaccine-induced clones contracted markedly at late post-vaccination timepoints, which is consistent with waning T cell responses. In healthy vaccine recipients, vaccine-induced clones were almost all SARS-CoV-2 mono-reactive, with only 1 of 255 cross-reactive with common cold coronaviruses.

On this clone: Its antigen is currently not known. No base-level quality is on record; no much larger clone is a single base apart.

The library was obtained by the immunoSEQ multiplex PCR assay. DNA from the cultured, isolated CD4+ T cells was subjected to TCR beta CDR3 sequencing. Per the source publication's procedure: The analysis removed non-productive TCR sequences, trimmed reads to the CDR3 region, and retained only CDR3s that were 7 or more amino acids long. Antigen-specific clonotypes were identified using the MANAFEST web app by comparison of expansion in peptide wells against reference cultures. To count as positive, a clone had to show expansion at FDR<0.05 compared with the reference and with all other wells, an odds ratio above 5, and a frequency above 0.1% in two replicate wells. Clonotypes significantly expanded in SARS-CoV-2 spike wells and in at least one common cold coronavirus spike condition were defined as cross-reactive. CDR3 similarity was assessed by Levenshtein distance with the stringdist R package, and unrooted trees were built with ape in R 3.6.1. TCRdb provides this immuneACCESS table in a form limited to in-frame rearrangements. Some clones are lacking; in checked studies, under half of them reflect an unresolved V gene, and why the rest are absent is not known. V, J and clone size are taken as reported in that table, and D and trimming were inferred from the DNA itself. The sample yields about 46,000 clones; around 70% were counted once. The ten largest clones add up to around 15% of the sample.

In the ViraFEST assay, PBMC were stimulated with viral peptide pools, and antigen-specific CD4+ T cell clonotypes were then identified by expansion using TCR sequencing. After about 9 days of culture, CD4+ T cells were isolated with the EasySep CD4+ T cell isolation kit. Each participant got two doses of an mRNA SARS-CoV-2 vaccine, either BNT162b2 or mRNA-1273. Healthy vaccine recipients had no prior SARS-CoV-2 infection, confirmed by negative nucleocapsid antibodies before and after vaccination. About 2.1 million PBMC per well were cultured with around 9.8 ug/ml peptides in IMDM containing 5% human AB serum, approximately 9.9 IU/ml IL-2 and gentamicin. Half of the culture medium was replaced with fresh IL-2-containing medium on days 3 and 7. Unless noted otherwise, every peptide stimulation condition was grown in triplicate wells. Using Ficoll-Paque Plus gradient centrifugation, PBMC were separated from whole blood and then either used fresh or cryopreserved at -140C. The spike proteins of SARS-CoV-2 and of the common cold coronaviruses HCoV-NL63, HCoV-OC43 and HCoV-229E were spanned by overlapping peptide pools. The QIAamp micro DNA kit was used to extract genomic DNA from the cultured CD4+ T cells.

Counted from cysteine to phenylalanine, this CDR3 has 13 amino acids. Left in the record is the CDR3 DNA by itself, 39 bases read in frame from the first base. Between the V and J ends, shortened by 3 bases and 4 bases respectively, the junction contains 9 bases. The germline V gene (reference sequence) specifies LNHDA as CDR1 and SQIVND as CDR2. The sequence joins TRBV19 to TRBJ1-2; the D gene assignment is ambiguous. This TCR was recovered from a human donor who received a COVID-19 vaccine. The source was CD4+ T cells from PBMCs cultured with HCoV-OC43 spike peptides, collected after COVID-19 vaccination. This sample's cell subset or site label indicates: HCoV-OC43 spike overlapping peptide pool stimulation. The CDR3 amino acid sequence is: CASSIQSFYGYTF. The nucleotide sequence reads TGTGCCAGTAGTATTCAATCCTTCTATGGCTACACCTTC.